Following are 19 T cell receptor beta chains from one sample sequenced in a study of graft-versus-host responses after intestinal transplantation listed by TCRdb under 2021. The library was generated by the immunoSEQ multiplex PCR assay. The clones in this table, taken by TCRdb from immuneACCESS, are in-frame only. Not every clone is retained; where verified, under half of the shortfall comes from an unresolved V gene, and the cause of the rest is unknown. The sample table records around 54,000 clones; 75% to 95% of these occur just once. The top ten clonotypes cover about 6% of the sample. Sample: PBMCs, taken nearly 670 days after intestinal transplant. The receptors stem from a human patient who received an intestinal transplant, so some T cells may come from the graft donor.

The CDR3 sequence is CASSQDGSGMNTEAFF. Written as DNA, the CDR3 is TGTGCCAGCAGCCAAGACGGGTCGGGGATGAACACTGAAGCTTTCTTT. The chain recombines TRBV4-2 with TRBJ1-1; D remains ambiguous. Germline V gene sequence: CDR1 LGHNA, CDR2 YNFKEQ. V was cut by 0 bases and J by 0 bases, with 11 bases left in between. CDR3 length: 16 residues.

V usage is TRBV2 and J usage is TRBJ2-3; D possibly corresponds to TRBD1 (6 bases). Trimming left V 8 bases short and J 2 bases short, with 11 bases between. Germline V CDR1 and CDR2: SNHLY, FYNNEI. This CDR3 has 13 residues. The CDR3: CASLQGLTDTQYF. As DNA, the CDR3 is TGTGCCAGCCTACAGGGTCTCACAGATACGCAGTATTTT.

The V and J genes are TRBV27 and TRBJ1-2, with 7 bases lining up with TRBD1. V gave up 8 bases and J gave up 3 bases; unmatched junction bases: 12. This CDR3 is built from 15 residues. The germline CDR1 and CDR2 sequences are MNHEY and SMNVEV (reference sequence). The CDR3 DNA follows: TGTGCCAGCGGTATGACGGGACAGATTGACTATGGCTACACCTTC. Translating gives CASGMTGQIDYGYTF.

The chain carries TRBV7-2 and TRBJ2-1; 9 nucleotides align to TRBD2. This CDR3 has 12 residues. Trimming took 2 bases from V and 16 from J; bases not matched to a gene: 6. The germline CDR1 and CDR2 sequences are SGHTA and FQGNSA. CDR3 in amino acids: CASSLRGGAIFF. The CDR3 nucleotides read TGTGCCAGCAGCTTACGCGGGGGGGCTATCTTCTTC.

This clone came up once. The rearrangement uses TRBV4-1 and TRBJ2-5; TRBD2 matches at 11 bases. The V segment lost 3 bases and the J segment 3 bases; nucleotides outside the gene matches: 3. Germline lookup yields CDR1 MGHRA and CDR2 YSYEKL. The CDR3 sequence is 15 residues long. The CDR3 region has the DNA TGCGCCAGCAGCCACATGACTAGCGGGGAAGAGACCCAGTACTTC. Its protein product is CASSHMTSGEETQYF.

The CDR3 bases are TGTGCCAGCAGTGCCACAATAGGACAGGGGGAGGTTGAGCAGTACTTC. Protein sequence: CASSATIGQGEVEQYF. V is TRBV2 and J is TRBJ2-7, with TRBD1 matching over 10 bases. Germline-derived CDR1 and CDR2 are SNHLY and FYNNEI. V was clipped by 4 bases and J by 7 bases; unmatched bases: 13. This CDR3 is built from 16 residues.

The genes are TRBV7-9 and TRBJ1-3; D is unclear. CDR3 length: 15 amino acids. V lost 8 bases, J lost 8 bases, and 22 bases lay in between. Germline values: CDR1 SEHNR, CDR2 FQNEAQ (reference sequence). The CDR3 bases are TGTGCCAGCCGCCTTCCCCGACATTCCCGAGACACCATATATTTT. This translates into CASRLPRHSRDTIYF.

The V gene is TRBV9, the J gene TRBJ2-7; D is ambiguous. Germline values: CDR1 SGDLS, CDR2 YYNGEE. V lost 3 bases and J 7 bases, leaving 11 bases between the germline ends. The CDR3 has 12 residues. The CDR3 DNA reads TGTGCCAGCAGCGCCCCCGCGCGGGAGCAGTACTTC. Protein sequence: CASSAPAREQYF.

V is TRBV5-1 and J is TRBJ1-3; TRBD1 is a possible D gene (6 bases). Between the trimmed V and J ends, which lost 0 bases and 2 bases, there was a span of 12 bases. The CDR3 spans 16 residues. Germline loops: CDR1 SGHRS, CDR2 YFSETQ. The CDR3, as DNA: TGCGCCAGCAGCTTGGCCTGGTCAGGGGCTGGAAACACCATATATTTT. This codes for CASSLAWSGAGNTIYF.

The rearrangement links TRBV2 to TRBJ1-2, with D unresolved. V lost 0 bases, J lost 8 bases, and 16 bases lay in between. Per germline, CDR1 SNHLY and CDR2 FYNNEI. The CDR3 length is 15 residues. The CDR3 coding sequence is TGTGCCAGCAGTGAAGCGCTTCTGACCCTTCAAGGCTACACCTTC. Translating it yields CASSEALLTLQGYTF.

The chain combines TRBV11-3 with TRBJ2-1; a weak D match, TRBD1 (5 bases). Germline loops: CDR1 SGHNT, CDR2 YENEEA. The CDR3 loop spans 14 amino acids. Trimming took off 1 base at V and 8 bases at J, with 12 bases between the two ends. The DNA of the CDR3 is TGTGCCAGCAGCTTAGGTGGTGACAGAGATGAGCAGTTCTTC. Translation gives CASSLGGDRDEQFF.

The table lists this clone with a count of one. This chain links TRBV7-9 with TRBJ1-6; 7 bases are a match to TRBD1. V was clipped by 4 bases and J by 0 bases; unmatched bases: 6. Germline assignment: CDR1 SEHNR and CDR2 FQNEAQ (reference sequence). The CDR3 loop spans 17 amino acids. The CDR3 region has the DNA TGTGCCAGCAGCTCGCATCAGGGGGGCTCCTATAATTCACCCCTCCACTTT. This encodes CASSSHQGGSYNSPLHF. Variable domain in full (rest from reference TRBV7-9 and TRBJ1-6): DTGVSQNPRHKITKRGQNVTFRCDPISEHNRLYWYRQTLGQGPEFLTYFQNEAQLEKSRLLSDRFSAERPKGSFSTLEIQRTEQGDSAMYLCASSSHQGGSYNSPLHFGNGTRLTVT.

The DNA of the CDR3 is TGTGCCAGCAGTTGGGCCCCGGGGACTAATCCGGAGACCCAGTACTTC. It encodes CASSWAPGTNPETQYF. The rearrangement joins TRBV6-5 to TRBJ2-5; the match to TRBD2 covers 7 bases. V dropped 4 bases and J dropped 5; count of bases not matched to a gene: 13. The CDR3 spans 16 residues. The V gene's germline CDR1 is MNHEY and CDR2 SVGAGI.

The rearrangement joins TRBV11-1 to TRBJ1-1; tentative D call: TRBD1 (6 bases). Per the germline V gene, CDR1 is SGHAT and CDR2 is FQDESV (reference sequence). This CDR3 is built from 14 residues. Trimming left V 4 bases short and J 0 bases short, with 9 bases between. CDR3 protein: CASSWGQMNTEAFF. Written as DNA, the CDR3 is TGTGCCAGCAGCTGGGGACAAATGAACACTGAAGCTTTCTTT. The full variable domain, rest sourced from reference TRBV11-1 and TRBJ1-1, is EAEVAQSPRYKITEKSQAVAFWCDPISGHATLYWYRQILGQGPELLVQFQDESVVDDSQLPKDRFSAERLKGVDSTLKIQPAELGDSAMYLCASSWGQMNTEAFFGQGTRLTVV.

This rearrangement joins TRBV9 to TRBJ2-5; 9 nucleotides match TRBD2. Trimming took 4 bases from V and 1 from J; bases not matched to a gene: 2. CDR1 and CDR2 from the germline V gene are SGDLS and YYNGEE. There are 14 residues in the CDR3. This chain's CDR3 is CASSLLAGQETQYF. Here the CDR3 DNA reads TGTGCCAGCAGCCTACTAGCGGGCCAAGAGACCCAGTACTTC.

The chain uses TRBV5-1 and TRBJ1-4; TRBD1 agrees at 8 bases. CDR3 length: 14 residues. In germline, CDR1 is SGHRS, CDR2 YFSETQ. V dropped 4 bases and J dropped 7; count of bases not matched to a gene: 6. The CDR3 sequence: CASSKDRAGEKLFF. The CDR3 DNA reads TGCGCCAGCAGCAAGGACAGGGCGGGTGAAAAACTGTTTTTT.

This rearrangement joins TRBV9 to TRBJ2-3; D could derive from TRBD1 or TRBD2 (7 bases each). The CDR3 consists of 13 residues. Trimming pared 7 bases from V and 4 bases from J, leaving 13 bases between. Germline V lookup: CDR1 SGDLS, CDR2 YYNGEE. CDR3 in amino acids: CASQGGAADTQYF. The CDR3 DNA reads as TGTGCCAGCCAGGGGGGGGCCGCAGATACGCAGTATTTT.

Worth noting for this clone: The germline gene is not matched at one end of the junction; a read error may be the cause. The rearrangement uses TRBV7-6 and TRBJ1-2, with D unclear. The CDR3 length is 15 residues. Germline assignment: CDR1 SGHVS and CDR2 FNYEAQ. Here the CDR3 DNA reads TGTGCCAGCAGCTTGGACCTGGGTGGAAGCTATGGCCACACCTTC. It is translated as CASSLDLGGSYGHTF. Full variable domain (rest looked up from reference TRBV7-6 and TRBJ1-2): GAGVSQSPRYKVTKRGQDVALRCDPISGHVSLYWYRQALGQGPEFLTYFNYEAQQDKSGLPNDRFSAERPEGSISTLTIQRTEQRDSAMYRCASSLDLGGSYGHTFGSGTRLTVV.

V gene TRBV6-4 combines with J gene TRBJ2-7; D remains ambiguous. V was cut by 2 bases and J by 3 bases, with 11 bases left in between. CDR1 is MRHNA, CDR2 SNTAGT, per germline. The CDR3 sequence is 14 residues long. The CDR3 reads CASSDGLAYYEQYF. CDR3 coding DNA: TGTGCCAGCAGTGACGGTCTCGCCTACTACGAGCAGTACTTC.